These 27 T cell receptor beta chains were sequenced from one sample in a study of blood T cell repertoires in COVID-19. The protocol was immunoSEQ multiplex PCR, while the TCRdb copy is restricted to in-frame clones and leaves out a portion. Of around 220,000 clones listed, around 83% were seen once; the top ten hold roughly a tenth. The sequencing sample was made of peripheral blood. Receptors originate from a woman aged 50 to 65 with COVID-19, enrolled during active disease.

The genes are TRBV2 and TRBJ2-1; tentatively, D is TRBD2 (6 bases). The CDR3 runs 19 residues. The V and J ends lost 6 bases and 1 base respectively, with 25 bases between them. The germline CDR1 and CDR2 sequences are SNHLY and FYNNEI. The CDR3 coding sequence is TGTGCCAGCAGGGGGGTCCTGGGGGGACGGTCGAGGTCCTACAATGAGCAGTTCTTC. This sequence encodes CASRGVLGGRSRSYNEQFF.

This chain joins TRBV24-1 and TRBJ1-5; 8 nucleotides agree with TRBD1. Trimming at V came to 3 bases and at J to 6 bases, leaving 12 bases not matched to a gene. CDR3 length equals 17 residues. CDR1 and CDR2 from the germline V gene are KGHDR and SFDVKD. The CDR3 protein is CATSDTRTGFMGQPQHF. The CDR3 DNA follows: TGTGCCACCAGTGATACACGGACAGGGTTTATGGGTCAGCCCCAGCATTTT.

This chain connects TRBV27 to TRBJ2-7, with D tentatively TRBD1 (5 bases). The germline V and J ends were trimmed by 2 bases and 5 bases, with 22 bases remaining between them. This CDR3 has 17 amino acids. Germline V gene data show CDR1 as MNHEY and CDR2 as SMNVEV (reference sequence). CDR3 in amino acids: CASSLIAAGIGYNEQYF. DNA of the CDR3: TGTGCCAGCAGTTTAATAGCCGCAGGGATTGGCTACAACGAGCAGTACTTC.

This chain links TRBV30 with TRBJ2-6, with TRBD1 identical over 12 bases. V lost 3 bases to trimming and J lost 2 bases; unmatched junction nucleotides: 14. This CDR3 region has 20 residues. CDR1 and CDR2 from the germline V gene are GTSNPN and SVGIG (reference sequence). This CDR3 is CAWSSRVGTGGDPGANVLTF. In DNA form, the CDR3 reads TGTGCCTGGAGCTCTCGAGTGGGGACAGGGGGCGACCCTGGGGCCAACGTCCTGACTTTC.

This chain connects TRBV11-3 to TRBJ2-1, with 14 positions matching TRBD2. Germline V gives CDR1 SGHNT, CDR2 YENEEA. CDR3 size: 15 residues. V gave up 4 bases and J gave up 7 bases; unmatched junction bases: 3. In DNA form, the CDR3 reads TGTGCCAGCAGCTCCCGACTAGCGGGGGGGAATGAGCAGTTCTTC. Translated, it gives CASSSRLAGGNEQFF. The full variable domain, completed using reference TRBV11-3 and TRBJ2-1, is EAGVVQSPRYKIIEKKQPVAFWCNPISGHNTLYWYLQNLGQGPELLIRYENEEAVDDSQLPKDRFSAERLKGVDSTLKIQPAELGDSAVYLCASSSRLAGGNEQFFGPGTRLTVL.

This clone was found once. The V call is TRBV6-2 or TRBV6-3, the J call TRBJ1-1; D unresolved. V lost 5 bases and J 4 bases, leaving 5 bases between the germline ends. The length of the CDR3 is 11 residues. Germline V gene data show CDR1 as MNHEY and CDR2 as SVGEGT. CDR3 sequence (DNA): TGTGCCAGCAGTACGGGCACTGAAGCTTTCTTT. Its protein is CASSTGTEAFF.

V usage is TRBV3-1 (or the pseudogene TRBV3-2) and J usage is TRBJ2-3; 8 nucleotides agree with TRBD2. Germline V gives CDR1 LGHDT, CDR2 YNNKEL (reference sequence). J gave up 0 bases and V 5 bases, and 10 bases lay outside the gene matches. The length of the CDR3 is 17 residues. This CDR3 is CASSSHASGLSTDTQYF. CDR3 coding DNA: TGTGCCAGCAGCTCCCACGCTAGCGGGCTTAGCACAGATACGCAGTATTTT.

The chain combines TRBV12-5 with TRBJ2-6; D not certain. The V and J ends lost 0 bases and 0 bases respectively, with 27 bases between them. From germline, CDR1 is LGHNT and CDR2 FRNRAP. CDR3 length: 23 residues. In DNA, the CDR3 is TGTGCTAGTGGTTTGGTACGTAATACCACGGGTCGACGGTGGTGCTCTGGGGCCAACGTCCTGACTTTC. This gives the protein CASGLVRNTTGRRWCSGANVLTF.

The rearrangement uses TRBV28 and TRBJ1-5; 8 positions agree with TRBD1. In germline, CDR1 is MDHEN, CDR2 SYDVKM. The CDR3 is made up of 15 amino acids. J was trimmed by 2 bases and V by 6 bases; bases with no gene match: 6. Written as DNA, the CDR3 is TGTGCCAGCAGGCTCGGGGGACAGGGCAATCAGCCCCAGCATTTT. Amino acid sequence: CASRLGGQGNQPQHF.

The chain joins TRBV5-6 to TRBJ2-6, with a possible D match to TRBD1 (6 bases). The CDR3 is 16 residues long. The V gene lost 3 bases and the J gene lost 4 bases, with 14 bases spanning the gap. Germline CDR1 is SGHDT and CDR2 is YYEEEE. The CDR3 DNA sequence: TGTGCCAGCAGCTCAATGGGGGCGCTCGGGGCCAACGTCCTGACTTTC. It yields the protein CASSSMGALGANVLTF.

The chain has TRBV5-4 and TRBJ1-3, with a weak D call TRBD1 (6 bases). The CDR3 contains 18 residues. Trimming took 3 bases from V and 0 from J, leaving 19 bases between them. Germline V gene data show CDR1 as SGHNT and CDR2 as YYREEE (reference sequence). CDR3 sequence: CASSSGQLPTYSGNTIYF. For the CDR3, the DNA is TGTGCCAGCAGCTCAGGACAGCTACCCACATACTCTGGAAACACCATATATTTT.

The rearrangement uses TRBV28 and TRBJ1-4, with 7 bases lining up with TRBD1. Germline loops: CDR1 MDHEN, CDR2 SYDVKM. This CDR3 contains 15 residues. The ends lost 2 bases at V and 8 bases at J; junction bases unmatched: 8. The CDR3 DNA sequence: TGTGCCAGCAGTTTAATACAGGGGAACAAAGAAAAACTGTTTTTT. Translated, it gives CASSLIQGNKEKLFF.

This chain links TRBV3-1 (or the pseudogene TRBV3-2) with TRBJ1-2, with D possibly being TRBD1 (5 bases). V dropped 0 bases and J dropped 8 bases, with 13 bases sitting between them. Germline CDR1 reads LGHDT; CDR2 reads YNNKEL (reference sequence). The CDR3 has 14 amino acids. CDR3 loop: CASSQEIGRDGYTF. Here the CDR3 DNA reads TGTGCCAGCAGCCAAGAGATAGGGAGGGACGGCTACACCTTC.

V is TRBV2 and J is TRBJ1-1, with 8 bases lining up with TRBD1. The CDR3 totals 14 residues. With 3 bases clipped from V and 10 bases from J, the junction kept 10 bases outside the gene matches. Germline V gene lookup returns CDR1 SNHLY and CDR2 FYNNEI. The DNA of the CDR3 is TGTGCCAGCAGTGAGCAGGGGGCTTTGGGAGGAGCTTTCTTT. Protein: CASSEQGALGGAFF.

This clone has just one count. This CDR3 reads CAISDRTSSTDTQYF. In DNA form, the CDR3 reads TGTGCCATCAGTGACAGGACATCTAGCACAGATACGCAGTATTTT. The chain joins TRBV10-3 to TRBJ2-3; D perhaps matches TRBD1 (5 bases). CDR1 is ENHRY and CDR2 is SYGVKD in the germline V gene. Trimming cost V 3 bases and J 0 bases, with 10 bases left between them. The CDR3 is 15 amino acids.

There are a few counts of this clone. This chain connects TRBV4-1 to TRBJ2-7; 11 nucleotides align to TRBD1. Unmatched junction bases numbered 4, after V lost 4 bases and J lost 2 bases. Germline loops: CDR1 MGHRA, CDR2 YSYEKL. This CDR3 contains 15 residues. The CDR3 spells CASSRGTGGAYEQYV. In nucleotides, the CDR3 is TGCGCCAGCAGCCGGGGGACAGGGGGTGCCTACGAGCAGTACGTC.

V is TRBV4-3 and J is TRBJ1-1, with a tentative D call TRBD1 (5 bases). The ends were cut back, 0 bases at V and 5 bases at J, with 13 bases in the middle. The CDR3 is 15 residues long. Germline V gene sequence: CDR1 LGHNA, CDR2 YSLEER. CDR3 in DNA: TGCGCCAGCAGCCAAGAGTGGGTCGGGGGTACTGAAGCTTTCTTT. This sequence encodes CASSQEWVGGTEAFF.

This clone was found a few times. V and J are TRBV6-1 and TRBJ2-5; 10 bases agree with TRBD2. With 4 bases clipped from V and 4 bases from J, the junction kept 9 bases outside the gene matches. The CDR3 has 16 amino acids. The germline gives CDR1 MNHNS, CDR2 SASEGT. The CDR3, as DNA: TGTGCCAGCAGTGCTACTAGCGGGGTACAGGGAGAGACCCAGTACTTC. This gives the protein CASSATSGVQGETQYF.

The chain is built from TRBV4-3 and TRBJ1-2; 8 bases fit TRBD1. With V trimmed by 3 bases and J by 7 bases, 10 bases remained unmatched. CDR1 is LGHNA, CDR2 YSLEER, per germline. CDR3 length: 15 amino acids. CDR3 in amino acids: CASSHGQGGYSGYTF. The CDR3 coding sequence is TGCGCCAGCAGCCATGGACAGGGAGGATATAGTGGCTACACCTTC.

In regard to this clone: One base separates it from a far larger clone, so it is likely a read error. The V call is TRBV2, the J call TRBJ1-1; D not resolved. Trimming left V 6 bases short and J 1 base short, with 3 bases between. This CDR3 spans 11 amino acids. Germline V gene data show CDR1 as SNHLY and CDR2 as FYNNEI. For the CDR3, the DNA is TGTGCCAGCAGGCGGAACACTGAAGCTTTCTTT. It encodes CASRRNTEAFF.

As regards this clone: This CDR3 is also generated by other DNA sequences in the sample. V and J are TRBV3-1 (or the pseudogene TRBV3-2) and TRBJ1-2, with D hard to call. The CDR3 sequence is 13 residues long. V lost 0 bases and J lost 5, with 7 bases in between. The germline V gene has CDR1 LGHDT and CDR2 YNNKEL (reference sequence). CDR3 sequence: CASSQESVYGYTF. Here the CDR3 DNA reads TGTGCCAGCAGCCAAGAATCAGTTTATGGCTACACCTTC.

CDR3 protein: CASSLGAGSSYEQYV. The CDR3 DNA is TGCGCCAGCAGTCTGGGAGCGGGTAGCTCCTACGAGCAGTACGTC. This rearrangement joins TRBV5-1 to TRBJ2-7, with D tentatively TRBD2 (6 bases). Germline CDR1 reads SGHRS; CDR2 reads YFSETQ. The V and J ends lost 5 bases and 0 bases respectively, with 15 bases between them. The length of the CDR3 is 15 residues.

J is TRBJ1-2 and V is TRBV6-1; D ambiguous. CDR3 length equals 14 residues. Trimming removed 1 base from V and 3 bases from J, with 9 bases in between. Germline values: CDR1 MNHNS, CDR2 SASEGT. In nucleotides, the CDR3 is TGTGCCAGCAGTGAAGGTTTCCAGTACTATGGCTACACCTTC. Translated: CASSEGFQYYGYTF.

This clone has only a few counts. The rearrangement joins TRBV9 to TRBJ1-1; D is unresolved. Trimming removed 0 bases at V and 1 base at J, with 7 bases between. Germline V gives CDR1 SGDLS, CDR2 YYNGEE. This CDR3 contains 14 residues. DNA for the CDR3: TGTGCCAGCAGCGTAGGAGGGAGGAACACTGAAGCTTTCTTT. It encodes CASSVGGRNTEAFF.

The chain joins TRBV4-2 to TRBJ2-2; D is ambiguous. Germline loops: CDR1 LGHNA, CDR2 YNFKEQ. Trimming took off 6 bases at V and 2 bases at J, with 7 bases between the two ends. The CDR3 totals 13 residues. CDR3 region: CASSPYNTGELFF. The CDR3 bases are TGTGCCAGCAGTCCCTATAACACCGGGGAGCTGTTTTTT.

The chain has TRBV5-4 and TRBJ2-5, with 8 bases fitting TRBD1. Germline V lookup: CDR1 SGHNT, CDR2 YYREEE (reference sequence). This CDR3 has 15 amino acids. V lost 0 bases and J lost 4; bases outside the gene matches: 5. Here the CDR3 DNA reads TGTGCCAGCAGCTTGGGGGACAGGAGGTCAGAGACCCAGTACTTC. This encodes CASSLGDRRSETQYF.

The chain links TRBV24-1 to TRBJ1-2; 7 bases match TRBD1. The CDR3 runs 16 residues. Germline V gene sequence: CDR1 KGHDR, CDR2 SFDVKD. The V segment lost 5 bases and the J segment 0 bases; nucleotides outside the gene matches: 8. The CDR3 is CATSVGEGATNYGYTF. DNA of the CDR3: TGTGCCACCAGTGTAGGAGAGGGGGCCACTAACTATGGCTACACCTTC.